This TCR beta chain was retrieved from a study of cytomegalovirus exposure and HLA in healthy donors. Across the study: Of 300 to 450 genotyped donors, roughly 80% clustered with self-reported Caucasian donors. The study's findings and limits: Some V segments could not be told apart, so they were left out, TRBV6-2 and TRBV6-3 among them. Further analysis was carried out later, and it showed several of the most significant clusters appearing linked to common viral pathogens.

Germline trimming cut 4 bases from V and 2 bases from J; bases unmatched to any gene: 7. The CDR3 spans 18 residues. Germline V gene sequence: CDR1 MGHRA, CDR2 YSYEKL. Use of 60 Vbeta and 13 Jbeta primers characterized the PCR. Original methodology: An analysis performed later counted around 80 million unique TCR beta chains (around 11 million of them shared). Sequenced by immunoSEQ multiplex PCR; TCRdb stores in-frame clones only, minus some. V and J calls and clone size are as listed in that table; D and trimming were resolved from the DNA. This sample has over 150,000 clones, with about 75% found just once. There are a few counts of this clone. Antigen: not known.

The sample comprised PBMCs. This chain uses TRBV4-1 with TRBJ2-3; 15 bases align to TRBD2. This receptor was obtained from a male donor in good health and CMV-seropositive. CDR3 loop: CASSLGLAGGPSTDTQYF. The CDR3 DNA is TGCGCCAGCAGCCTCGGACTAGCGGGGGGGCCCTCCACAGATACGCAGTATTTT.